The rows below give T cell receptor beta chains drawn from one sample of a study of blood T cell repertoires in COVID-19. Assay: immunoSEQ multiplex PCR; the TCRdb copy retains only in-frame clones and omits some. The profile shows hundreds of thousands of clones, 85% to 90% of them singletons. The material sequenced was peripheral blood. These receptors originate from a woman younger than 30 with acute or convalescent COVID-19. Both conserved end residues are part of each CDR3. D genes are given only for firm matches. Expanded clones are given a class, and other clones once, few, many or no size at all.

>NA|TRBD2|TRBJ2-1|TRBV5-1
CASSPGLAGLKPYNEQFF
TGCGCCAGCAGCCCGGGACTAGCGGGCCTAAAGCCCTACAATGAGCAGTTCTTC
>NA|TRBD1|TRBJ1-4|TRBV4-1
CASSRAPGQGNEKLFF
TGCGCCAGCAGCCGTGCTCCGGGACAGGGAAATGAAAAACTGTTTTTT
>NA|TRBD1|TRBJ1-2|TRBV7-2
CASSLGVIGQGARGYTF
TGTGCCAGCAGCCTCGGGGTAATAGGACAGGGGGCGCGGGGCTACACCTTC
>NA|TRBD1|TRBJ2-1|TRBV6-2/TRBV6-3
CASSSPTGVTSYNEQFF
TGTGCCAGCAGTTCCCCGACAGGGGTGACTTCCTACAATGAGCAGTTCTTC
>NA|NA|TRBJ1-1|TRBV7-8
CASSLAAGNTEAFF
TGTGCCAGCAGCTTAGCCGCAGGGAACACTGAAGCTTTCTTT
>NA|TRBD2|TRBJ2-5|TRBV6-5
CASSFGGAPETQYF
TGTGCCAGCAGTTTCGGGGGGGCCCCCGAGACCCAGTACTTC
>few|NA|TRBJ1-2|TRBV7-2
CASSSSGRNYGYTF
TGTGCCAGCAGCTCCTCAGGCAGGAATTATGGCTACACCTTC
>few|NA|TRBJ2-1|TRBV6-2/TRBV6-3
CASSHNNNEQFF
TGTGCCAGCAGCCACAATAACAATGAGCAGTTCTTC
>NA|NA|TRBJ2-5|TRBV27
CASSFAGGWAQYF
TGTGCCAGCAGTTTTGCAGGGGGGTGGGCCCAGTACTTC
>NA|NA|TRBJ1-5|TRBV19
CASSMAGPLGQPQHF
TGTGCCAGTAGTATGGCGGGGCCCCTCGGTCAGCCCCAGCATTTT
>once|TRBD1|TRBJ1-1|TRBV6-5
CASSYLRTGGNTEAFF
TGTGCCAGCAGTTACTTGCGGACAGGGGGGAACACTGAAGCTTTCTTT
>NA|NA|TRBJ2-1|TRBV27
CASSLDFGSLIPSYNEQFF
TGTGCCAGCAGTTTAGACTTCGGTAGTCTCATCCCCTCCTACAATGAGCAGTTCTTC
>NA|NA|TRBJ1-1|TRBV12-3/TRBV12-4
CASSFGMNTEAFF
TGTGCCAGCAGTTTCGGGATGAACACTGAAGCTTTCTTT